The 4 T cell receptor beta chains below come from one sample, sequenced in a study of radiation and T cells in renal cell carcinoma (dated by TCRdb to 2018 to 2020). Interpreted using the paper, the time point label stands for: blood 2 weeks post-SBRT. The sample's treatment or condition label, decoded: 15 Gy SBRT to primary tumor, nephrectomy 4 weeks later. Library preparation employed the immunoSEQ multiplex PCR assay. In TCRdb, the immuneACCESS table is reduced to in-frame sequences with V and J assigned. These tables do not hold every clone; where another copy was compared, an unresolved V gene accounts for under half, and the others remain unexplained. The sample table lists 120,000 or so clones, around 90% of them with a count of one. The ten largest clones take up nearly 6% of the sample. Sequencing was performed on blood, taken from a patient whose treatment included radiotherapy and nephrectomy. These TCRs come from a woman in her 70s with renal cell carcinoma.

The chain employs TRBV9 and TRBJ2-3; 8 bases line up with TRBD2. The V and J ends lost 3 bases and 1 base, in that order; junction bases with no gene match: 4. This CDR3 comprises 15 residues. Looked up from germline, CDR1 is SGDLS and CDR2 is YYNGEE. The CDR3 region has the DNA TGTGCCAGCAGCGCGCGGGGGGCCCGCACAGATACGCAGTATTTT. Its protein is CASSARGARTDTQYF.

V and J are TRBV5-4 and TRBJ1-6; maybe TRBD1 (6 bases). Germline V gene lookup returns CDR1 SGHNT and CDR2 YYREEE (reference sequence). This CDR3 is 15 amino acids long. Trimming shortened V by 4 bases and J by 9 bases, and 17 bases separated the two germline ends. The CDR3 DNA reads as TGTGCCAGCAGCCCGGCGGGGGTCAGGGGTTCACCCCTCCACTTT. It yields the protein CASSPAGVRGSPLHF.

The V gene is TRBV7-9, the J gene TRBJ2-7; TRBD2 is a possible D gene (6 bases). The germline V gene has CDR1 SEHNR and CDR2 FQNEAQ (reference sequence). Trimming removed 4 bases from V and 7 bases from J, with 17 bases in between. CDR3 length: 14 amino acids. The CDR3 DNA reads TGTGCCAGCAGCTCCCCGTCGGGGGAGCGAGAGCAGTACTTC. This codes for CASSSPSGEREQYF.

This clone showed up just once. This rearrangement joins TRBV6-5 to TRBJ1-6, with D hard to call. The germline V and J ends were trimmed by 0 bases and 7 bases, with 13 bases remaining between them. Germline CDR1 reads MNHEY; CDR2 reads SVGAGI. The CDR3 is made up of 16 amino acids. This CDR3 reads CASSYSGSARNSPLHF. In DNA form, the CDR3 reads TGTGCCAGCAGTTACTCGGGGTCCGCAAGGAATTCACCCCTCCACTTT.